The clone carrying this T cell receptor (beta chain) was detected only a few times. Its specificity is not known. Germline V gene sequence: CDR1 WSHSY, CDR2 SAAADI. The V segment lost 4 bases and the J segment 2 bases; nucleotides outside the gene matches: 5. The CDR3 runs 15 residues. The data belong to a study of neurological immune-mediated disorders. Template-switch 5'RACE cDNA synthesis added a 10-nucleotide unique molecular identifier. From the 5' RACE reads, TCRdb called clonotypes with MiXCR, one entry per CDR3 protein. The top ten hold about 9.6% of the sample, which has tens of thousands of distinct CDR3 sequences, roughly a tenth seen once. Whole-study results and caveats: HTLV-1-associated myelopathy showed the most TCR clonal expansion; multiple sclerosis the least, below healthy controls.

Stated time point: longitudinal time-point 1 (baseline). As healthy controls, volunteers from a blood bank in Maryland, USA, were used. Unsorted libraries were derived from 2 million PBMCs stored at -80 C. This chain joins TRBV10-2 and TRBJ2-5; 9 bases are a match to TRBD2. The receptor's source is a man aged 25 to 40 in good health. Sample: PBMCs. CDR3 nucleotides: TGCGCCAGCAGTGGGCGGGAGGGCCTGCAAGAGACCCAGTACTTC. Amino acid sequence: CASSGREGLQETQYF.